A single sample gave rise to the 3 T cell receptor beta chains below, sequenced in a study of CD8 T cells in ankylosing spondylitis. TCRdb independently ran MiXCR on the 5' RACE reads; one entry per CDR3 protein. The data show approximately 100,000 distinct CDR3 sequences, with nearly 25% seen just once and approximately 13% held by the top ten. The specimen sequenced was synovial fluid, either unsorted or a sorted T cell fraction (not recorded which). These TCRs come from a male donor with ankylosing spondylitis.

This clonotype was detected many times. The chain has TRBV25-1 and TRBJ2-1; 8 nucleotides line up with TRBD1. The germline gives CDR1 MGHDK, CDR2 SYGVNS. V was pared by 2 bases and J by 7 bases, with 4 bases of the junction left unmatched. The CDR3 spans 14 residues. This CDR3 reads CASSEQGAENEQFF. Here the CDR3 DNA reads TGTGCCAGCAGTGAACAGGGGGCGGAAAATGAGCAGTTCTTC.

This clonotype occurred a few times. V gene TRBV10-3 combines with J gene TRBJ2-2, with TRBD2 identical over 8 bases. With V trimmed by 5 bases and J by 3 bases, 8 bases remained unmatched. The CDR3 has 16 amino acids. Germline lookup yields CDR1 ENHRY and CDR2 SYGVKD. Written as DNA, the CDR3 is TGTGCCATCAGTCCCTTCGGGGGGGCGGACACCGGGGAGCTGTTTTTT. The encoded protein is CAISPFGGADTGELFF.

The gene calls are TRBV7-8 and TRBJ2-2; D is undetermined. The V end was cut by 0 bases, the J end by 3 bases, with 17 bases between. The CDR3 sequence is 18 residues long. Germline V gives CDR1 SGHVS, CDR2 FQNEAQ. CDR3 sequence (DNA): TGTGCCAGCAGCTTAGCGCTCGCTTCCATGGTCTACACCGGGGAGCTGTTTTTT. As protein: CASSLALASMVYTGELFF.